This T cell receptor (beta chain) was sequenced during a study of cytomegalovirus exposure and HLA in healthy donors. Whole-study context: An early data release held 75 million to 100 million unique TCRs from HLA-typed donors. Whole-study results and caveats: Rare TCR sequences dominated, though some public TCRs recurred in many donors. With later analysis, a missense DCLRE1C variant became linked to TCR beta V- and J-gene trimming.

The CDR3 contains 14 residues. Germline lookup yields CDR1 LNHDA and CDR2 SQIVND (reference sequence). V lost 2 bases, J lost 5 bases, and 4 bases stayed unmatched. Concerning this clone: Its specificity is unknown. Other DNA sequences of this sample code for an identical CDR3.

The PCR used 60 Vbeta and 13 Jbeta primers. Sequenced by immunoSEQ multiplex PCR; TCRdb stores in-frame clones only, minus some. The table has 200,000 to 250,000 clones, around 80% seen once. Donors counted as nominally healthy when sampled, yet unrecorded immune exposures were likely. This receptor was taken from a male donor in good health and CMV-seronegative. The sequenced material came from PBMCs. The chain joins TRBV19 to TRBJ1-1; 8 positions agree with TRBD1. The CDR3 bases are TGTGCCAGTAGTATACAGGGGGCCCGGACTGAAGCTTTCTTT. It specifies CASSIQGARTEAFF.